Sequencing of this T cell receptor beta chain was carried out in a study of immune evolution from preneoplasia to lung adenocarcinoma (TCRdb year 2021). Study-level background: The study combined immune gene expression, TCR sequencing and multiplex immunofluorescence to profile immune contexture across lung adenocarcinoma precursors and invasive adenocarcinoma. Resected precursor lesions (AAH, AIS, MIA) and invasive adenocarcinomas were compared with paired morphologically normal lung tissue. The sample size was set by how many specimens were available, not by a prior power calculation. Whole exome sequencing and methylation data from the same cohort of nodules were integrated with the immune data. In total, the cohort included roughly 49 patients with pulmonary nodules, all of whom underwent surgical resection. A total of some 51 patients contributed TCR sequencing data. The study reported that 90 to 120 samples were used for TCR sequencing. POLYSOLVER was used to infer Class I HLA alleles from exome data, and LOHHLA was used to detect allele-specific HLA loss.

Overall study outcomes, separate from this receptor: Normal lung had the highest top T cell clone frequencies, and these frequencies appeared to fall progressively from AAH through AIS, MIA and invasive adenocarcinoma. All patients were from Japan and China, so applicability to Western populations was uncertain. Normal lung showed the highest clonality, whereas later-stage lesions appeared to have higher T cell density and diversity but lower clonality. The findings reflected association rather than direct causation, and larger cohorts with long-term follow-up and longitudinal biopsies were considered necessary.

About this clone itself: The antigen it binds to is not known. Base qualities are not at hand, and no much larger clone is one base apart.

Patients underwent resection in Japan or China between the mid-2010s and the late 2010s. Two lung cancer pathologists independently reviewed H&E slides to confirm the histologic diagnosis of every case. DNA was isolated from FFPE tissue using the AllPrep DNA/RNA FFPE Kit. Using the immunoSEQ hsTCRbeta Kit, TCR beta CDR3 regions were sequenced from DNA. The authors processed their data as follows. TCR sequencing data were analysed with the ImmunoSEQ Analyzer. T cell clonality was defined as 1 minus Pielou's evenness, calculated on productive rearrangements. The inverse Simpson index, applied to productive templates, was used to measure T cell diversity. T cell density was TCR beta template counts normalized to usable DNA, estimated by amplifying and sequencing housekeeping genes. TCR metrics were compared across histologic stages using two-sided Kruskal-Wallis tests. TCRdb obtained this table from immuneACCESS and retained in-frame rearrangements with V and J assigned. These tables miss some clones; where compared with another copy, unresolved V genes account for less than half of the shortfall, and the remainder is unexplained. V and J calls and clone size are copied from that table; D and trimming were computed from the DNA. The sample table holds about 5,000 clones, of which roughly 81% were seen once. The ten largest clones capture around a tenth of the sample.

The TCR originated in an older donor with lung adenocarcinoma. Sequenced material: FFPE adjacent normal lung tissue.

The DNA sequence is TGTGCCAGCAGTGGGGGACTAGCGGCCTACTACAATGAGCAGTTCTTC. Translated, it gives CASSGGLAAYYNEQFF. The rearrangement joined TRBV9 to TRBJ2-1; TRBD2 agrees with 11 junctional bases. From a lookup of the germline V gene, CDR1 and CDR2 are SGDLS and YYNGEE. Measured from the cysteine to the phenylalanine, the CDR3 is 16 residues long. Of all the DNA, just the CDR3 is kept, 48 bases in frame from base 1. At the junction V is shortened by 5 bases and J by 3 bases; bases outside the gene matches: 7.